This T cell receptor (beta chain) was found in a study of low-dose radiotherapy and immunotherapy resistance in tumors. Ten or more counts support this clonotype. The sample's time point: before trial treatment. Alpha and beta chains were covered, as first-strand cDNA relied on TRAV- and TRBV-specific primers. Amplification of TCRs used a constant-region primer and V-primer adapter for around 20 PCR cycles. TCRdb re-analysed the reads in MiXCR, keeping a single row per CDR3 protein. The sample shows some 71,000 distinct CDR3 sequences, more than 25% of them seen only once. Sample: PBMCs, taken before treatment. The sequence was obtained from a female donor with ovarian cancer.

CDR3 sequence reads: CASSQETGFNSPLHF. DNA for the CDR3: TGTGCCAGCAGCCAAGAAACAGGATTTAATTCACCCCTCCACTTT. The genes are TRBV14 and TRBJ1-6; tentative D call: TRBD1 (5 bases). Germline V gene lookup returns CDR1 SGHDN and CDR2 FVKESK. V was clipped by 0 bases and J by 6 bases, with 9 bases between them. The CDR3 consists of 15 residues. Complete variable domain (other parts from reference TRBV14 and TRBJ1-6): EAGVTQFPSHSVIEKGQTVTLRCDPISGHDNLYWYRRVMGKEIKFLLHFVKESKQDESGMPNNRFLAERTGGTYSTLKVQPAELEDSGVYFCASSQETGFNSPLHFGNGTRLTVT.